Listed here is a single T cell receptor beta chain. Its antigen is not yet known. Nothing much larger sits one base from this clone, and base qualities are not available. Patients with a history of autoimmune disease or receiving systemic immunosuppression were excluded from the trial. Peripheral blood for TCR sequencing was collected from all dose cohorts at baseline, on cycle 4 day 1, and on cycle 7 day 1. The samples were taken from a phase I, first-in-human, multicenter, open-label dose-escalation trial of ivuxolimab. Adults with locally advanced or metastatic melanoma, renal cell, hepatocellular, or head and neck squamous cell carcinoma were enrolled in the trial. Before TCR sequencing, CD4+ and CD8+ T cells were separately sorted from peripheral blood. Genomic DNA was isolated from the sorted cells so that the TCRbeta CDR3 region could be sequenced. The immunoSEQ Assay was used to sequence the TCRbeta CDR3 regions. TCRdb mirrors the immuneACCESS table, restricted to in-frame sequences. Some clones are absent from its copies; in checked studies, under half trace to an unresolved V gene, and the reason for the others is unknown. The sample contains 70,000 to 90,000 clones, 85% to 90% of them found a single time. The ten biggest clones cover approximately 10% of the sample.

This record belongs to a study of OX40 agonist ivuxolimab in advanced cancers. The study in broad terms: The costimulatory receptor OX40 (CD134) was targeted by ivuxolimab, a fully human IgG2 agonistic monoclonal antibody. Intravenous ivuxolimab was administered to patients every 2 weeks at six dose levels: 0.01, 0.1, 0.3, 1.5, 3 and 10 mg/kg. Of the 52 patients in dose escalation, some 19 had hepatocellular carcinoma, about 15 had melanoma, 9 had renal cell carcinoma and 9 had head and neck cancer. In the dose-escalation cohort, 65% to 85% of patients were male, and the mean age was 60 years with a range of roughly 23 to 90. Prior anti-PD-1, anti-PD-L1 or anti-CTLA-4 therapy was permitted, and checkpoint inhibitors had been received by roughly 42% of dose-escalation patients. Partial responses occurred in three dose-escalation patients: two with cutaneous melanoma and one with hepatocellular carcinoma. The purpose of peripheral TCRbeta sequencing was to test whether ivuxolimab changed TCR sequence diversity and led to clonal T-cell expansion. The paper covers the monotherapy dose-escalation part of the phase I ivuxolimab trial, which included N of about 50 patients.

The investigation overall reported the following: Low levels of normalized T-cell clonal expansion were also seen in some patients who did not respond. At doses of 0.1 to 3.0 mg/kg, clonal expansion of both CD4+ and CD8+ T cells in blood was seen between baseline and week 6. After ivuxolimab, CD8+ T cells had more expanded clones than CD4+ T cells on average. The antigen specificity of the clonally expanded peripheral T cells was not determined. Partial responders in the 0.1-3.0 mg/kg groups had among the lowest normalized peripheral clonal expansion, especially among CD8+ T cells.

The receptor was derived from an adult with an advanced solid tumor such as melanoma, head and neck, liver or kidney cancer. The sample in question was CD4+ or CD8+ T cells sorted from blood, obtained in a trial of the OX40 agonist ivuxolimab.

The CDR3 region: CASSEDPVDTIYF. The DNA sequence is TGTGCCAGCAGTGAAGACCCCGTCGACACCATATATTTT. In this chain, TRBV6-1 is recombined with TRBJ1-3; the D gene cannot be resolved reliably. V loses 1 base of germline sequence and J loses 8 bases, and the interval between the two ends is 9 bases. Including cysteine and phenylalanine, the CDR3 has 13 amino acids. The kept DNA is CDR3 alone, 39 bases in frame from the first base. Sequences MNHNS (CDR1) and SASEGT (CDR2) are obtained from the germline V gene.